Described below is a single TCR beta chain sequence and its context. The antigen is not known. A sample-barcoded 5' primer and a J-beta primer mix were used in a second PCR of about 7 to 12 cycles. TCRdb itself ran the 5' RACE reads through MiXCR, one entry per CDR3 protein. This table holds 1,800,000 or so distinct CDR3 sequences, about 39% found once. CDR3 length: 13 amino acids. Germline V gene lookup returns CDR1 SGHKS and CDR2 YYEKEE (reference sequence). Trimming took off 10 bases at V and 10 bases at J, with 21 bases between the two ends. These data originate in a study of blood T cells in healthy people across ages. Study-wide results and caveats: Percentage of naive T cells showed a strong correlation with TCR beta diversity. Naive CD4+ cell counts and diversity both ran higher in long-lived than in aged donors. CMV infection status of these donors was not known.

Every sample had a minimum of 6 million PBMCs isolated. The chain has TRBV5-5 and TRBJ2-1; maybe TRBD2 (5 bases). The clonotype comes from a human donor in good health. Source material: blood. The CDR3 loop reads CACQRPSDSEQFF. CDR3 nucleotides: TGTGCCTGCCAGCGGCCTTCCGACTCCGAGCAGTTCTTC.